What follows is one T cell receptor beta chain and its context. Trimming took off 3 bases at V and 6 bases at J, with 9 bases between the two ends. Germline V lookup: CDR1 SGHAT, CDR2 FQNNGV. The CDR3 extends over 14 amino acids. The data belong to a study of blood T cell repertoires in COVID-19. Across the study: The cDNA or gDNA used as material had been derived from T cells, B-cell-depleted T cells, or PBMCs.

Cohort 3 recovery required two negative PCRs, clearance, or symptom resolution. Libraries were prepared by immunoSEQ multiplex PCR; TCRdb keeps only in-frame clonotypes and omits some of them. The table records 250,000 to 350,000 clones, around 90% of them present only once. This chain connects TRBV11-2 to TRBJ1-6; D is possibly TRBD1 (5 bases). The clonotype originates from a woman aged 25 to 39 who had recovered from COVID-19. Source material: PBMCs or T cells enriched from blood (not recorded which). CDR3 in DNA: TGTGCCAGCAGCTTGCGGGGCGCTAATTCACCCCTCCACTTT. It is translated as CASSLRGANSPLHF.